This T cell receptor beta chain came from a study of Ad26.COV2.S vaccination and SARS-CoV-2 variants. Specified treatment: 19 received Ad26.COV2.S at low or high dose, single or two shots; about five received placebo; per-sample allocation not given. At day 63 after the first vaccine or placebo injection, samples were drawn. The CDR3 is 15 residues long. Trimming removed 0 bases at V and 8 bases at J, with 14 bases between. The germline V gene encodes CDR1 SGHTS and CDR2 YDEGEE. Profiling relied on immunoSEQ multiplex PCR, and the TCRdb table lists in-frame clones only, not all of them. Among under 550,000 clones listed, 75% to 95% were seen once.

Sequenced material: peripheral blood, taken in a trial of Ad26.COV2.S vaccine versus placebo. The sequence came from a person between 18 and 60 years old who received the Ad26.COV2.S COVID-19 vaccine or a placebo. The rearrangement joins TRBV5-8 to TRBJ1-4; maybe TRBD1 (5 bases). The CDR3 DNA sequence: TGTGCCAGCAGCTTGGGAGGACCCCAGGGAGAAAAACTGTTTTTT. Protein sequence: CASSLGGPQGEKLFF.